The T cell receptor (beta chain) described here comes from a study of cytomegalovirus exposure and HLA in healthy donors (dated by TCRdb to 2016 to 2017). A note on the overall study: An earlier analysis of approximately 590 of the donors reported approximately 270 Gb of sequence data and about 100 million unique TCR beta sequences from 150 million to 200 million T cells. Across some 400 genotyped donors of the cohort, an average of about 240,000 unique TCR beta nucleotide sequences per donor were sequenced, and about a sixth of those sequences were non-productive. Genome-wide SNP genotypes for about three fifths of the roughly 670 donors were used in a later genetic analysis, which treated that subset as a discovery cohort. HLA typing covered class I and class II loci at four-digit resolution. Approximately 300 gigabases of sequencing data and roughly 81 million unique TCR sequences made up an early release that covered 500 to 650 HLA-typed donors. High-throughput TCR immunosequencing, statistical association of individual TCRs with disease status, and machine learning were combined to predict cytomegalovirus infection status. An earlier analysis of 587 of the donors applied high-throughput TCR beta sequencing to assess whether each TCR beta V gene segment acted as functional or pseudogenic. In a later analysis, previously published TCR beta repertoires from 666 donors were re-analyzed and high-resolution HLA genotyping was added so that TCR occurrence patterns could be studied. A separate validation cohort of over 95 different subjects was used in addition to the approximately 670-subject first cohort. The study aimed to test whether cataloging public T cell receptors could reveal signatures of past pathogen exposure. All discovery cohort repertoires had been generated on a single sequencing platform. In the later analysis, no new phenotypic data were used to find candidate immune exposures; instead, reliance was placed on TCR beta sequences and their occurrence across donors. Of the 350 to 450 genotyped donors, 65% to 90% fell in the genetic ancestry cluster associated with self-reported Caucasian donors. Typing coverage differed by locus: A, B, C, DRB1 and DQB1 were typed in about 620-640 donors, DQA1 in around 500, DPA1 in some 570, and DPB1 in around 490. The study used immunosequencing to profile the T cell repertoires of several hundred subjects and linked those repertoires to cytomegalovirus serostatus. Because of strong linkage in the cohort, five DR-DQ haplotypes were treated as single units for association and clustering. Donor age, sex, ethnicity and CMV serostatus were compiled alongside the repertoire data.

On this clone itself: No cognate antigen has been identified for it. No much larger clone is present one base from it, and per-base qualities are unavailable.

CDR1 and CDR2 are drawn from the germline V gene (reference sequence): SEHNR, FQNEAQ. The CDR3 holds 14 amino acids from the cysteine to the phenylalanine. Just the 42-base CDR3 DNA is kept, in frame starting at base 1. V is cut back by 4 bases and J by 4 bases, with 6 bases in the junction unmatched. Library prep was done by the immunoSEQ multiplex PCR assay. For the multiplex PCR, a mixture combining 60 forward primers for TCR Vbeta segments and 13 reverse primers for TCR Jbeta segments was used. The CDR3 region of rearranged TCR beta genes was amplified from genomic DNA with a multiplex PCR assay. On the Illumina HiSeq System, the amplified TCR beta libraries were sequenced as 87-base-pair reads. Turning to the authors' computational methods: Across the roughly 600 repertoires, a later analysis counted tens of millions of unique TCR beta chains, roughly 11 million of which were shared by at least two donors. A nearest-neighbor algorithm error-corrected the raw reads and collapsed the reads into unique sequences, merging closely related sequences to remove PCR and sequencing errors. CDR3 sequences were aligned to IMGT reference sequences to assign V, D and J gene segments. For a sequence to be retained, a match of at least six nucleotides was required to both a V gene segment and a J gene segment. Rearrangements were called productive when the CDR3 lacked stop codons and stayed in frame with V and J; all others were non-productive. CDR3 was defined according to IMGT convention as the region running from the second conserved V-encoded cysteine to the conserved J-encoded phenylalanine. Sequences without an unambiguous match to a single V gene segment were excluded from the earlier analysis of 500 to 700 of the donors. In an earlier analysis of several hundred of the donors, V segments were called functional above 56.7% productive rearrangements and were called segregating when the between-donor standard deviation exceeded 5%. A statistical classification framework was built to diagnose cytomegalovirus status from the catalog of TCR beta chain sequences. A later analysis assigned V and J genes by comparing TCR nucleotide sequences with IMGT/GENE-DB human TR gene sequences. Using the TCRdist pipeline, a later analysis assigned CDR3 sequences along with most-parsimonious VDJ recombination scenarios. A later analysis defined each TCR beta chain by its CDR3 amino acid sequence plus V-gene family, and excluded reads lacking a unique V-gene family. A later analysis removed over 500 highly shared, low-generation-probability nucleotide sequences to deal with suspected cross-contamination and a sequencing artifact. For each public chain, a later analysis derived a clonal expansion index from normalized ranks of inferred template counts within each repertoire. In a later analysis, generation probabilities were computed with a VDJ recombination model fitted to out-of-frame rearrangements, and the resulting probabilities were checked against IGoR. In a later analysis, TCR-TCR, TCR-HLA and TCR-CMV co-occurrence was scored with hypergeometric tests, and a repertoire-size bias correction was applied to TCR pairs. To estimate false discovery rates, a later analysis permuted the HLA or CMV assignments 20 times. In a later analysis, co-occurring TCRs were grouped using DBSCAN, and TCRdist sequence similarity was added for clustering within HLA-allele-positive subsets. Co-occurrence clustering excluded repertoires with fewer than 30,000 or more than 120,000 public chains, plus five with anomalous nucleotide sharing. Imported from immuneACCESS, the table was reduced by TCRdb to in-frame sequences with V and J called. These copies leave out some clones; in studies compared against another copy, an unresolved V gene accounts for under half, and the cause of the remainder is not known. V, J and clone size were drawn from that table, and D and trimming were deduced from the DNA. This sample has 75,000 to 100,000 clones in its table, and 7.5% to 8.5% of those were observed once. About 2.3% of the sample is taken by the ten largest.

General study outcomes and caveats: A total of some 180 TCR beta chains were listed by the study as associated with cytomegalovirus. Because counts were too low, around 17 rarely observed V segments, including chromosome 9 orphons, were left out of the earlier analysis of approximately 580 of the donors. The 87-base-pair reads could not distinguish some IMGT-functional V segments, including TRBV6-2 and TRBV6-3, so those segments were excluded. In a later analysis, several top co-occurrence clusters were reported to appear linked to parvovirus B19, influenza, CMV and Epstein-Barr virus. At a false discovery rate of 0.05, a later analysis linked 15,000 to 20,000 TCR beta sequences to specific HLA alleles. Because HLA typing was missing for some donors at each locus, association tests included only the typed subset. A later analysis found that HLA-associated TCR beta chains were more clonally expanded and had lower generation probabilities than equally common non-associated chains. Only TCR beta chains were sequenced in this cohort, and the absence of alpha or paired-chain data limited detectable features. In an earlier analysis of about 600 of the donors, most TCR beta V segments appeared in productive rearrangements about 87% or about 30% of the time, broadly matching IMGT annotations. In a later genetic analysis, a missense DCLRE1C variant was associated with V-gene and J-gene trimming of TCR beta chains, and the association was replicated in an independent cohort. In a later analysis, TCR association rates were found to vary across HLA loci, with the most associated TCRs seen for DRB1 alleles and the fewest for HLA-C alleles. Sequencing depth was assumed to be roughly uniform across donors in the presence/absence analyses, though that assumption may not hold. A cluster of highly shared sequence variants was judged likely to represent a technical artifact of the sequencing pipeline. For the cohort, immune exposure information was limited to CMV serostatus. According to a later genetic analysis, donors in an Asian-associated ancestry cluster had fewer N-insertions in productive TCRs than the approximately 710-donor mean. The classifier was reported to diagnose cytomegalovirus status with high specificity and sensitivity in both the original and validation cohorts. A few of the identified cytomegalovirus-associated TCR beta chains were confirmed in vitro to be specific for cytomegalovirus antigens. Most TCR sequences were observed very rarely across donors, whereas some public TCRs were present in many individuals. The authors suggested that the approach could potentially be extended to other disease states and immunological phenotypes. When HLA alleles, especially DR and DQ, strongly co-occurred, attributing TCR associations to individual alleles was difficult. A later analysis found that most CMV-associated TCR beta chains appeared HLA-restricted, with HLA associations seemingly driven largely by CMV exposure. Correlated functional status among segregating V segments might be attributable to linkage disequilibrium, but an unknown experimental factor could not be ruled out. A further reported finding was that TCR beta sequences accurately predicted the HLA-A and HLA-B alleles for most subjects in the first cohort.

The cohort comprised around 700 healthy bone marrow donors. All cohort members were sampled while nominally healthy, although unrecorded immune exposures were likely present. The donor tested CMV seronegative, placing the donor among the 350 to 400 seronegative members of the cohort. Each donor provided a peripheral blood sample, and peripheral blood mononuclear cells were used for TCR beta sequencing. The Qiagen DNeasy Blood Extraction Kit was used to extract genomic DNA from the blood cell samples. This clonotype was sampled from a middle-aged man in good health and CMV-seronegative. Sequenced input: PBMCs. Recombination connected TRBV7-9 to TRBJ1-1, with 7 bases in between that match TRBD1. The DNA reads as follows: TGTGCCAGCAGCTCCCAGGGGGGTCTCACTGAAGCTTTCTTT. This codes for CASSSQGGLTEAFF.